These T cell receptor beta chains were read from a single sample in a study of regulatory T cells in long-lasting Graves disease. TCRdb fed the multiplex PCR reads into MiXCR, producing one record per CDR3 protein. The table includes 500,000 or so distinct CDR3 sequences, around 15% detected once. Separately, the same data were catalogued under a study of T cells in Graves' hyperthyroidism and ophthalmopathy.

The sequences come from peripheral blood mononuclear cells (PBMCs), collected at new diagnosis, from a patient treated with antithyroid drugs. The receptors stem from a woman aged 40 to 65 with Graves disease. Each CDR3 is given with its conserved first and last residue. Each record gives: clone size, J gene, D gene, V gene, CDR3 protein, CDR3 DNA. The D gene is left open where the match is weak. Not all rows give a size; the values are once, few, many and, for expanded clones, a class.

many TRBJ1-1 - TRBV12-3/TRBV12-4 CASSFSGRSGTEAFF TGTGCCAGCAGTTTCTCAGGGAGATCAGGCACTGAAGCTTTCTTT
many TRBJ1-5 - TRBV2 CASSEKRINQPQHF TGTGCCAGCAGTGAAAAGCGGATCAATCAGCCCCAGCATTTT
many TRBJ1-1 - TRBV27 CASSGLPGWNTEAFF TGTGCCAGCAGCGGCCTGCCAGGGTGGAACACTGAAGCTTTCTTT
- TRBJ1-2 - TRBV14 CASSPWGSGYTF TGTGCCAGCAGCCCTTGGGGCAGTGGCTACACCTTC
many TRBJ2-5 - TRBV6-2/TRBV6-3 CASSYLDSKRTQYF TGTGCCAGCAGTTACTTGGACAGCAAGAGGACCCAGTACTTC
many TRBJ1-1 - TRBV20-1 CSAKKGEAFF TGCAGTGCTAAGAAAGGTGAAGCTTTCTTT
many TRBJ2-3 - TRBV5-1 CASSLAGLADTQYF TGCGCCAGCAGCTTGGCGGGACTCGCAGATACGCAGTATTTT
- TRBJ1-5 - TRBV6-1 CASSEFPDQPQHF TGTGCCAGCAGTGAATTTCCAGACCAGCCCCAGCATTTT
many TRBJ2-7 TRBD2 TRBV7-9 CASSETGGGYEQYF TGTGCCAGCAGCGAAACGGGGGGAGGCTACGAGCAGTACTTC
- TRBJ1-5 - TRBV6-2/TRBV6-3 CASSLEGGLQPQHF TGTGCCAGCAGTTTAGAGGGGGGGCTTCAGCCCCAGCATTTT
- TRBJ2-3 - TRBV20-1 CSAQGGGGTTDTQYF TGCAGTGCTCAAGGGGGCGGGGGGACAACAGATACGCAGTATTTT
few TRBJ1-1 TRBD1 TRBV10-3 CATRTGHDTEAFF TGTGCCACACGGACAGGCCACGACACTGAAGCTTTCTTT
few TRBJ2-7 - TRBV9 CASSGGQSGEQYF TGTGCCAGCAGCGGTGGACAGTCAGGCGAGCAGTACTTC
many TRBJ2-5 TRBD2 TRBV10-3 CASGGLAGVQETQYF TGTGCCAGCGGGGGGCTAGCGGGGGTCCAAGAGACCCAGTACTTC
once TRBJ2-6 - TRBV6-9 CASSSTYSGPNVLTF TGTGCCAGCAGTTCGACCTACTCTGGGCCCAACGTCCTGACTTTC
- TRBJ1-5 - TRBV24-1 CATSDPGGAQPQHF TGTGCCACCAGTGACCCCGGAGGGGCTCAGCCCCAGCATTTT
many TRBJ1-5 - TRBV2 CASSYREGDQPQHF TGTGCCAGCAGTTACAGGGAAGGCGATCAGCCCCAGCATTTT
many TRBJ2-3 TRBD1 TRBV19 CASGYSGQADTQYF TGTGCCAGTGGGTATTCCGGACAGGCAGATACGCAGTATTTT
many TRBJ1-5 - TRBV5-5 CASSLGAFYSNQPQHF TGTGCCAGCAGCTTAGGAGCATTTTATAGCAATCAGCCCCAGCATTTT
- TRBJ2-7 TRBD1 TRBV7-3 CASSLTGTGTSSYEQYF TGTGCCAGCAGCTTAACGGGGACAGGTACTTCTTCCTACGAGCAGTACTTC
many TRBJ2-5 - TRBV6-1 CASSHRQAGETQYF TGTGCCAGCAGCCACCGACAGGCGGGAGAGACCCAGTACTTC
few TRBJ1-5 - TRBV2 CASFREASRNQPQHF TGTGCCAGCTTTCGTGAAGCCAGCCGCAATCAGCCCCAGCATTTT
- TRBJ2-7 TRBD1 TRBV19 CASSFETGMYYEQYF TGTGCCAGTAGTTTTGAGACAGGGATGTACTACGAGCAGTACTTC
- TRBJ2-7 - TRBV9 CASSVGDTLLYEQYF TGTGCCAGCAGCGTTGGGGACACCCTTCTTTACGAGCAGTACTTC
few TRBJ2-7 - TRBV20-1 CSARPSGPLEQYF TGCAGTGCTAGACCATCGGGGCCCCTCGAGCAGTACTTC
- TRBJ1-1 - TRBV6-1 CASVFCPEAFF TGTGCCAGCGTATTTTGCCCTGAAGCTTTCTTT
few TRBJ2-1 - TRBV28 CASTISGTGGDEQFF TGTGCCAGCACCATCTCCGGGACCGGCGGGGATGAGCAGTTCTTC
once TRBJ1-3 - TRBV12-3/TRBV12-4 CASSIRARGNTIYF TGTGCCAGCAGTATCCGGGCCCGAGGAAACACCATATATTTT
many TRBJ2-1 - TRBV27 CASSYAGGPEQFF TGTGCCAGCAGTTATGCCGGGGGGCCTGAGCAGTTCTTC
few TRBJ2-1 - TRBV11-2 CASSKTGWLTSSYNEQFF TGTGCCAGCAGCAAAACGGGGTGGTTGACCAGCTCCTACAATGAGCAGTTCTTC
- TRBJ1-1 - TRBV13 CASSPAWGAEANTEAFF TGTGCCAGCAGCCCCGCTTGGGGGGCAGAAGCTAACACTGAAGCTTTCTTT
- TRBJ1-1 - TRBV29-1 CSVLGQGNTEAFF TGCAGCGTTCTCGGGCAGGGGAACACTGAAGCTTTCTTT
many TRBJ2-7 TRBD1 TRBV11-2 CASSLGGQVIYEQYF TGTGCCAGCAGCTTAGGGGGACAGGTGATTTACGAGCAGTACTTC
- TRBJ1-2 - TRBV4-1 CASSQGARGSPSHTF TGCGCCAGCAGCCAAGGGGCCCGGGGGTCTCCCTCCCACACCTTC
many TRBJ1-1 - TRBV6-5 CASSYDGGWLNTEAFF TGTGCCAGCAGTTACGATGGGGGCTGGCTGAACACTGAAGCTTTCTTT
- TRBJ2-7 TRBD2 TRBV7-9 CASGTAGAYEQYF TGTGCCAGCGGGACCGCGGGGGCCTACGAGCAGTACTTC
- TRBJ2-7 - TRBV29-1 CSVENSDSYEQYF TGCAGCGTTGAAAACTCGGACTCCTACGAGCAGTACTTC
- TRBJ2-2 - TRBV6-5 CASSYSVGAVSVGELFF TGTGCCAGCAGTTACTCGGTGGGGGCAGTATCGGTCGGGGAGCTGTTTTTT
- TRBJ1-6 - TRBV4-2 CASSPIPRDSPLHF TGTGCCAGCAGCCCTATTCCCAGGGACTCACCCCTCCACTTT
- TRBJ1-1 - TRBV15 CATSRDIRNTEAFF TGTGCCACCAGCAGAGATATTCGCAACACTGAAGCTTTCTTT
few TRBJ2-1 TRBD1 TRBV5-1 CASSRTGVPYNEQFF TGTGCCAGCAGCCGGACAGGGGTACCTTACAATGAGCAGTTCTTC
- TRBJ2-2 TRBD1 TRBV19 CASKAGTGTLTGELFF TGTGCCAGTAAAGCTGGGACAGGGACCTTAACCGGGGAGCTGTTTTTT
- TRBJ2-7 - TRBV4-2 CASSQEQARDEQYF TGTGCCAGCAGCCAAGAGCAAGCGCGGGACGAGCAGTACTTC
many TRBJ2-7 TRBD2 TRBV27 CASTLSGGAPYEQYF TGTGCCAGCACCCTTAGCGGGGGGGCCCCCTACGAGCAGTACTTC
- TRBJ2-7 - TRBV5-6 CASSLPDAFVQYF TGTGCCAGCAGCCTGCCCGACGCGTTCGTGCAGTACTTC
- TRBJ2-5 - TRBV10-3 CAISVGVTETQYF TGTGCCATCAGTGTTGGTGTTACAGAGACCCAGTACTTC
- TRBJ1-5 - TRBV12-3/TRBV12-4 CASSSGPHKGNQPQHF TGTGCCAGCAGTTCCGGGCCCCACAAGGGAAATCAGCCCCAGCATTTT
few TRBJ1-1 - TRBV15 CATSRDRGDMNTEAFF TGTGCCACCAGCAGAGATAGGGGGGATATGAACACTGAAGCTTTCTTT
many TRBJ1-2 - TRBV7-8 CASSLSSPGLSWSYTF TGTGCCAGCAGCTTATCTTCCCCGGGACTGAGTTGGAGCTACACCTTC
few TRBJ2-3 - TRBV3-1 CASSPSLGLSTDTQYF TGTGCCAGCAGCCCCTCCTTGGGCCTTAGCACAGATACGCAGTATTTT
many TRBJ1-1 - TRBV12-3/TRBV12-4 CASSPVGSTEAFF TGTGCCAGCAGTCCTGTGGGTTCCACTGAAGCTTTCTTT